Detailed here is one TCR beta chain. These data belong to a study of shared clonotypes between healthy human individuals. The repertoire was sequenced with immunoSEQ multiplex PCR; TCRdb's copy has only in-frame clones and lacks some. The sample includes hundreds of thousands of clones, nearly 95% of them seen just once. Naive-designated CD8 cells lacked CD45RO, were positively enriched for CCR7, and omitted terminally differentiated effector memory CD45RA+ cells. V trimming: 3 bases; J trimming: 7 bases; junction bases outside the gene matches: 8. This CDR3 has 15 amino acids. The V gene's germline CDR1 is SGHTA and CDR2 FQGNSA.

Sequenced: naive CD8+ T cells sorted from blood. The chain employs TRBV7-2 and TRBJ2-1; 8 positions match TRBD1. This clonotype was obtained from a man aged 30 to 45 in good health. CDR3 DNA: TGTGCCAGCAGCTTTACAGCAGGGGGCCTGAATGAGCAGTTCTTC. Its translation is CASSFTAGGLNEQFF.